This paragraph reports one TCR beta chain. The antigen remains undetermined. This sample was included in a study of T cell repertoires in cytomegalovirus infection. CDR3 length equals 14 residues. V lost 5 bases and J lost 1, with 11 bases in between. The germline gives CDR1 MDHEN, CDR2 SYDVKM. From the reads, TCRdb called clonotypes with MiXCR, one entry per CDR3 protein. The sample records about 920,000 distinct CDR3 sequences, roughly 31% being singletons. The TCR originated in a human donor in good health (CMV status not recorded). Some clones in this sample may be carry-over from other donors' samples. Sequencing used cultured CD8+ T cells from PBMCs, obtained from culture after CMV antigen stimulation. The J gene is TRBJ1-2, the V gene TRBV28; D is ambiguous. For the CDR3, the DNA is TGTGCCAGCAGTCCGCGCTTGAATAACTATGGCTACACCTTC. It encodes CASSPRLNNYGYTF.